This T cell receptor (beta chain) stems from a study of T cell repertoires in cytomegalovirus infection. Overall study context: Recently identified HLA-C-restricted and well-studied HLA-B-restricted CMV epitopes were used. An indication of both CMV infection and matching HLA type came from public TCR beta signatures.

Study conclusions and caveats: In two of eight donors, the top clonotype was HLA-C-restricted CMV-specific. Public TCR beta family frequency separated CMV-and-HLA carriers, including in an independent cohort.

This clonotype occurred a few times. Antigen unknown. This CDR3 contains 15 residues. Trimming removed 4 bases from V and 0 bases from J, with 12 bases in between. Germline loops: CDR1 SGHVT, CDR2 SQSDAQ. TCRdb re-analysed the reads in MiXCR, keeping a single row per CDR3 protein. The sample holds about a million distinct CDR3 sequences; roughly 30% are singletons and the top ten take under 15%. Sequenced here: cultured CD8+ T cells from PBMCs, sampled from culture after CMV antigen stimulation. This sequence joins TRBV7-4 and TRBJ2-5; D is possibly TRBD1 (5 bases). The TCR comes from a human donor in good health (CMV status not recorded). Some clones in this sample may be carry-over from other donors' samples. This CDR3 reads CASSWGLGYQETQYF. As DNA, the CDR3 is TGTGCCAGCAGCTGGGGCCTGGGGTACCAAGAGACCCAGTACTTC. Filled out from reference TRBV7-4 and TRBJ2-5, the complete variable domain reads GAGVSQSPRYKVAKRGRDVALRCDSISGHVTLYWYRQTLGQGSEVLTYSQSDAQRDKSGRPSGRFSAERPERSVSTLKIQRTEQGDSAVYLCASSWGLGYQETQYFGPGTRLLVL.